This entry features one T cell receptor (beta chain) sequence. Its cognate antigen is unknown. This sample is drawn from a study of T cell responses to AZD1222 COVID-19 vaccine. Study-level results: The reported proportion of spike-specific TCRs targeting unmutated variant regions was nearly half. Spike was spanned by vaccine-associated CD4 TCRs, which were dominant at 160-218 and 743-854. At baseline, seropositivity was found in only a handful of AZD1222 recipients. When two AZD1222 doses had been given, Spike-specific TCR breadth and depth rose.

The CDR3 runs to 12 residues. Clones were read by immunoSEQ multiplex PCR, and TCRdb kept only the in-frame ones, dropping some. This table has about 120,000 clones, roughly 92% appearing once. This clonotype originated in an adult in good health. Sample: peripheral blood, taken on day 0 of AZD1222 vaccination. The rearrangement joins TRBV21-1 to TRBJ1-6. TRBV21-1 is given as a pseudogene. CDR3 nucleotide sequence: TGTGCCAGCAGCAGCCGGTCTCCACCCCTCCACTTT. The encoded protein is CASSSRSPPLHF.